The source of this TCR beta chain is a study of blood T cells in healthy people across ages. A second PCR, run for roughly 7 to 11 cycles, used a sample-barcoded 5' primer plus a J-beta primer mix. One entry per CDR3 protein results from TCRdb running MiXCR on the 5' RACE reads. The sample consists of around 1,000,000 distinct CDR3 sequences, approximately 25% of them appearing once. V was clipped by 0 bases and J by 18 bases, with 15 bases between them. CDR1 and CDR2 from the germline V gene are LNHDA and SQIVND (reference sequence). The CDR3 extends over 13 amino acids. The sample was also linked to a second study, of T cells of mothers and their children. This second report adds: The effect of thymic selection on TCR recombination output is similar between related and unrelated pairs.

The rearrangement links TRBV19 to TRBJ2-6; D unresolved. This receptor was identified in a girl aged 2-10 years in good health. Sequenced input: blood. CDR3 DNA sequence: TGTGCCAGTAGTATAGATCAATATAAGGAACCGACTTTC. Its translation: CASSIDQYKEPTF.